The text below deals with one TCR beta chain. TCRdb processed the 5' RACE reads anew with MiXCR; each CDR3 protein has one entry. The repertoire includes around 450,000 distinct CDR3 sequences, 20% of them detected once, and 7.5% to 9.5% sits in the top ten. CDR1 and CDR2 (germline): SGHRS, YFSETQ. V was cut by 2 bases and J by 1 base, with 10 bases left in between. The CDR3 spans 15 residues. These data originate in a study of T-cell memory formation after mild COVID-19. The chain recombines TRBV5-1 with TRBJ1-5, with TRBD1 as a possible D gene (6 bases). The source of this sequence is an adult woman who had mild COVID-19 (a few samples of this study predate the infection). Cell type and time point are not known. The sequenced sample consisted of PBMCs or a T cell subset sorted from them (not recorded which). The CDR3 coding sequence is TGCGCCAGCAGCTTCGACGGACAGAGCAATCAGCCCCAGCATTTT. It encodes CASSFDGQSNQPQHF.